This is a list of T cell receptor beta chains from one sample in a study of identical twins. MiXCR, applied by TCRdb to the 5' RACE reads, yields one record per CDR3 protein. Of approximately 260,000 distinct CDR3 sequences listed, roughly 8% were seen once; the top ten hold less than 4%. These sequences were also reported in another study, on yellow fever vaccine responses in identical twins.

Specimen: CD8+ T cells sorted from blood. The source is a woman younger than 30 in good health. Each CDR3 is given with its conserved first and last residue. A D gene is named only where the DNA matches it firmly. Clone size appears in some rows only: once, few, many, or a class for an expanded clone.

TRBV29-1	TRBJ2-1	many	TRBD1	CSVDRGRTYEQFF	TGCAGCGTTGACAGGGGGCGTACATATGAGCAGTTCTTC
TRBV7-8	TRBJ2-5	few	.	CASSLGRYSQETQYF	TGTGCCAGCAGCTTAGGTCGCTACAGCCAAGAGACCCAGTACTTC
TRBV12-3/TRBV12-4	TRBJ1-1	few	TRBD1	CASSLILGQGATSGTEAFF	TGTGCCAGCAGTTTAATTCTCGGACAGGGGGCTACTTCGGGGACTGAAGCTTTCTTT
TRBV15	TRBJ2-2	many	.	CATSRGILTGELFF	TGTGCCACCAGCAGAGGAATCCTTACCGGGGAGCTGTTTTTT
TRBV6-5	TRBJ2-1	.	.	CASSYSKTEEQFF	TGTGCCAGCAGTTACTCGAAGACGGAAGAGCAGTTCTTC
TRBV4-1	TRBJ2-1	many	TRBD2	CASSQDRSAGNSPSSYNEQFF	TGCGCCAGCAGCCAAGATCGGTCAGCGGGGAATAGCCCGAGCTCCTACAATGAGCAGTTCTTC
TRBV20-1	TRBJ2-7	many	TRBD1	CSAREGQSYEQYF	TGCAGTGCTAGAGAGGGACAGTCCTACGAGCAGTACTTC
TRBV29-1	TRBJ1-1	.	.	CSVETGNTEAFF	TGCAGCGTTGAGACGGGGAACACTGAAGCTTTCTTT
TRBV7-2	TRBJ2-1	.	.	CASSTRDGYNEQFF	TGTGCCAGCAGCACCCGGGACGGGTACAATGAGCAGTTCTTC
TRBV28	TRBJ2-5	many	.	CASSLFLLEGGSKETQYF	TGTGCCAGCAGTTTATTTTTGTTGGAGGGGGGGAGTAAAGAGACCCAGTACTTC
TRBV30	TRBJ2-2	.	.	CAWRMGGGDTGELFF	TGTGCCTGGAGGATGGGGGGCGGGGACACCGGGGAGCTGTTTTTT
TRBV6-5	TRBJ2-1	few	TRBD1	CASSYGQEVNEQFF	TGTGCCAGCAGTTACGGACAGGAGGTCAATGAGCAGTTCTTC
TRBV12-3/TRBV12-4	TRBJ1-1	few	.	CASSPRDAQNTEAFF	TGTGCCAGCAGTCCACGGGACGCCCAGAACACTGAAGCTTTCTTT
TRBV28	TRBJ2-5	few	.	CASSYGAAETQYF	TGTGCCAGCAGTTACGGGGCGGCAGAGACCCAGTACTTC